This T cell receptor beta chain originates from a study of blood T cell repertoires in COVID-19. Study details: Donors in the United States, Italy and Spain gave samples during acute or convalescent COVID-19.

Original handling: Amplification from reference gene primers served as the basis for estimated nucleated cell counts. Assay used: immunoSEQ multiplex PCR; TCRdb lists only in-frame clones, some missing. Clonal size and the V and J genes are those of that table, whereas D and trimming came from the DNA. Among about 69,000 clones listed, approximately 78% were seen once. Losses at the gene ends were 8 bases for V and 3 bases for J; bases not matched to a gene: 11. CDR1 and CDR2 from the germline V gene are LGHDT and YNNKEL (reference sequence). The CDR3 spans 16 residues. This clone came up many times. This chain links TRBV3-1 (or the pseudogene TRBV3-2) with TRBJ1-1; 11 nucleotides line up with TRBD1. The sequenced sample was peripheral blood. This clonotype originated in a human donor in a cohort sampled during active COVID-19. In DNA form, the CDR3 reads TGTGCCAGCGCCCTTAGGGGGACAGGGGGACACACTGAAGCTTTCTTT. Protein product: CASALRGTGGHTEAFF.